This TCR beta chain came from a study of graft-versus-host responses after intestinal transplantation. The wider study: Each of the recipients got a multivisceral, liver-intestinal, or isolated intestinal transplant. Anti-thymocyte globulin served as induction for all recipients, who then took tacrolimus and steroids for approximately three years.

Assay used: immunoSEQ multiplex PCR; TCRdb lists only in-frame clones, some missing. Altogether tens of thousands of clones are present, roughly 84% being singletons, with the ten largest covering 8%. This clone has just one count. Its antigen is not identified. Study-level findings and limits: Recipient marrow contained GvH clones, some of which appeared first in ileum or blood. High graft-versus-host to host-versus-graft clonal ratios were seen in allografts of patients with graft-donor T cell macrochimerism.

The sequence came from a human donor who was the organ donor for an intestinal transplant. Sample: unstimulated CD8+ T cells sorted from spleen or lymph node cells, taken before transplant.

The CDR3 region is CASSLSWGQETQYF. The CDR3 coding sequence is TGTGCCAGCAGCTTAAGCTGGGGGCAAGAGACCCAGTACTTC. The chain joins TRBV7-9 to TRBJ2-5; D may be TRBD1 or TRBD2 (5 bases each). From germline, CDR1 is SEHNR and CDR2 FQNEAQ (reference sequence). V was cut by 2 bases and J by 2 bases, with 9 bases left in between. The CDR3 sequence is 14 residues long.